The clone carrying this T cell receptor (beta chain) is a singleton in its sample. Its antigen is not identified. The assay was immunoSEQ multiplex PCR, and TCRdb's table has in-frame clones only and misses some. Here the sample spans more than 600,000 clones, roughly 94% being singletons. The data were obtained in a study of shared clonotypes between healthy human individuals. Study-wide results and limits: Naive subsets typically showed greater estimated richness than memory subsets.

Terminally differentiated effector memory CD45RA+ cells were excluded from the naive CD8 cells, which were CD45RO-negative and positively selected for CCR7. The material sequenced was naive CD8+ T cells sorted from blood. The TCR sequence derives from a man aged 25-45 years in good health.

The CDR3: CASSSLAQGGLEQYF. DNA of the CDR3: TGTGCCAGCAGTTCCCTGGCACAGGGGGGGTTGGAGCAGTACTTC. The V call is TRBV6-5, the J call TRBJ2-7; D possibly corresponds to TRBD1 (8 bases). The V gene lost 4 bases and the J gene lost 7 bases, with 20 bases spanning the gap. CDR1 and CDR2 from the germline V gene are MNHEY and SVGAGI. The CDR3 length is 15 residues.